The 14 T cell receptor beta chains listed next were all sequenced from one sample in a study of T cell responses to AZD1222 COVID-19 vaccine. Sequencing used immunoSEQ multiplex PCR; TCRdb keeps in-frame clones, though not all of them. The sample records 200,000 to 250,000 clones, around 94% being singletons. The material sequenced was peripheral blood, taken 28 days after the second dose of the MenACWY control vaccine. The source is an adult who received the MenACWY meningococcal vaccine as a control.

V and J are TRBV28 and TRBJ1-5; D ambiguous. The CDR3 totals 12 residues. The V gene's germline CDR1 is MDHEN and CDR2 SYDVKM. V dropped 6 bases and J dropped 7 bases, with 10 bases sitting between them. The CDR3 here is CASSVPGQPQHF. DNA for the CDR3: TGTGCCAGCAGCGTACCGGGGCAGCCCCAGCATTTT.

This clone turned up a few times. The chain joins TRBV9 to TRBJ2-1; D unresolved. The V gene's germline CDR1 is SGDLS and CDR2 YYNGEE. The CDR3 covers 12 residues. The ends were cut back, 4 bases at V and 0 bases at J, with 2 bases in the middle. The CDR3 DNA reads TGTGCCAGCAGCCCCTCCTACAATGAGCAGTTCTTC. This sequence encodes CASSPSYNEQFF.

The count of this clone is one. V usage is TRBV5-1 and J usage is TRBJ2-3; no clear D gene. The CDR3 contains 14 residues. The germline V and J ends were trimmed by 4 bases and 0 bases, with 9 bases remaining between them. Per the germline V gene, CDR1 is SGHRS and CDR2 is YFSETQ. The chain's CDR3 is CASSLPTSTDTQYF. The DNA for the CDR3 is TGCGCCAGCAGCCTCCCGACTAGCACAGATACGCAGTATTTT.

This rearrangement joins TRBV7-9 to TRBJ2-5; D remains ambiguous. Looked up from germline, CDR1 is SEHNR and CDR2 is FQNEAQ (reference sequence). CDR3 size: 15 residues. Between the trimmed V and J ends, which lost 2 bases and 0 bases, there was a span of 10 bases. CDR3 region: CASSLNPLHQETQYF. DNA for the CDR3: TGTGCCAGCAGCTTAAACCCCTTGCACCAAGAGACCCAGTACTTC.

The genes are TRBV30 and TRBJ2-6, with no clear D. V lost 0 bases and J lost 0, with 6 bases in between. The CDR3 totals 15 residues. Per the germline V gene, CDR1 is GTSNPN and CDR2 is SVGIG (reference sequence). The CDR3 sequence: CAWSVGVSGANVLTF. CDR3 nucleotide sequence: TGTGCCTGGAGTGTAGGCGTCTCTGGGGCCAACGTCCTGACTTTC.

In nucleotides, the CDR3 is TGTGCCAGCAGCGTAGCCCCCGGTCAGCCCCAGCATTTT. Amino acids: CASSVAPGQPQHF. The chain joins TRBV9 to TRBJ1-5; D unresolved. The CDR3 runs 13 residues. From germline, CDR1 is SGDLS and CDR2 YYNGEE. Trimming shortened V by 0 bases and J by 6 bases, and 7 bases separated the two germline ends.

As for this clone: Other DNA sequences of this sample code for an identical CDR3. The chain is built from TRBV20-1 and TRBJ2-7, with no clear D. Germline V lookup: CDR1 DFQATT, CDR2 SNEGSKA (reference sequence). Deletions cut 0 bases from V and 4 bases from J, with 4 bases between. The CDR3 runs to 11 residues. The CDR3 sequence: CSARETYEQYF. CDR3 DNA sequence: TGCAGTGCTAGAGAGACTTACGAGCAGTACTTC.

The rearrangement uses TRBV6-5 and TRBJ1-5; weak D call: TRBD1 (6 bases). Germline lookup yields CDR1 MNHEY and CDR2 SVGAGI. CDR3 length: 13 amino acids. Trimming stripped 9 bases from V and 3 bases from J, with 12 bases between. The CDR3 here is CASQDRSNQPQHF. CDR3 nucleotides: TGTGCCAGTCAAGACAGGTCCAATCAGCCCCAGCATTTT.

The chain is built from TRBV7-6 and TRBJ1-3, with D unresolved. V was cut by 1 base and J by 1 base, with 5 bases left in between. CDR1 SGHVS and CDR2 FNYEAQ come from the germline V gene. There are 14 residues in the CDR3. CDR3 in amino acids: CASSLGGSGNTIYF. CDR3 coding DNA: TGTGCCAGCAGCTTAGGAGGATCTGGAAACACCATATATTTT.

The chain employs TRBV21-1 and TRBJ1-2. TRBV21-1 is tagged as a pseudogene. The CDR3 is 23 residues long. CDR3 residues: CASSKVSCHRVSLLAPENYGYTF. The DNA of the CDR3 is TGTGCCAGCAGCAAAGTCTCGTGCCACCGTGTATCCCTCCTCGCACCGGAGAACTATGGCTACACCTTC.

The table lists this clone with a few counts. This CDR3 reads CASSQAPGLHQPQHF. CDR3 nucleotide sequence: TGTGCCAGCAGCCAAGCCCCAGGGCTTCACCAGCCCCAGCATTTT. V and J are TRBV4-2 and TRBJ1-5; TRBD1 might be the D (5 bases). The CDR3 contains 15 residues. Trimming cost V 1 base and J 7 bases, with 14 bases left between them. CDR1 is LGHNA and CDR2 is YNFKEQ in the germline V gene.

The V call is TRBV28, the J call TRBJ1-5; D unresolved. The V gene's germline CDR1 is MDHEN and CDR2 SYDVKM. Trimming stripped 6 bases from V and 5 bases from J, with 14 bases between. This CDR3 is built from 14 residues. CDR3 protein: CASSQTGGHQPQHF. The CDR3 DNA sequence: TGTGCCAGCAGCCAAACCGGAGGGCATCAGCCCCAGCATTTT.

The chain carries TRBV3-1 (or the pseudogene TRBV3-2) and TRBJ2-3, with a possible D match to TRBD2 (6 bases). The V and J ends lost 4 bases and 0 bases respectively, with 14 bases between them. This CDR3 region has 16 residues. Germline V lookup: CDR1 LGHDT, CDR2 YNNKEL (reference sequence). The CDR3 sequence: CASSPTRDSSTDTQYF. The CDR3 DNA is TGTGCCAGCAGCCCAACCCGGGACTCTAGCACAGATACGCAGTATTTT.

CDR3: CASGTSGTHEQYF. DNA for the CDR3: TGCGCCAGCGGGACTAGCGGTACCCACGAGCAGTACTTC. The V call is TRBV4-1, the J call TRBJ2-7, with TRBD2 identical over 11 bases. This CDR3 contains 13 residues. The ends lost 8 bases at V and 5 bases at J; junction bases unmatched: 5. Germline CDR1 and CDR2: MGHRA and YSYEKL.